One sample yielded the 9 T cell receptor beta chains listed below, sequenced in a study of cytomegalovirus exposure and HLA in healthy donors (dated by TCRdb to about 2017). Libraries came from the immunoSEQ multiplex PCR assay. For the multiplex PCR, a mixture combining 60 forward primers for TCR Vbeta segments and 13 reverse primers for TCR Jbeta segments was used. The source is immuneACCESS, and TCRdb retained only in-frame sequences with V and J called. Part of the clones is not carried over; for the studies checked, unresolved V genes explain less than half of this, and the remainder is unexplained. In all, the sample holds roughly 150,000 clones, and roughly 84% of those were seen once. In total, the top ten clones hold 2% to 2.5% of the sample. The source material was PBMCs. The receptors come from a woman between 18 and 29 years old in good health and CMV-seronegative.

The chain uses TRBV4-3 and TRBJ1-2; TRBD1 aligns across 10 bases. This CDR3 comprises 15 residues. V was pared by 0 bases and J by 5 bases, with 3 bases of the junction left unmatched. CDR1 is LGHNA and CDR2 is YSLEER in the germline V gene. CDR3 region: CASSQETGGLYGYTF. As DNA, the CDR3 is TGCGCCAGCAGCCAAGAGACAGGGGGCCTTTATGGCTACACCTTC.

The CDR3 sequence is CASNPGGGRVIDTQYF. CDR3 DNA: TGTGCCAGCAACCCCGGGGGCGGGAGGGTCATAGATACGCAGTATTTT. The chain has TRBV27 and TRBJ2-3; 9 bases fit TRBD2. CDR3 length: 16 amino acids. The germline gives CDR1 MNHEY, CDR2 SMNVEV (reference sequence). V dropped 7 bases and J dropped 5; count of bases not matched to a gene: 13.

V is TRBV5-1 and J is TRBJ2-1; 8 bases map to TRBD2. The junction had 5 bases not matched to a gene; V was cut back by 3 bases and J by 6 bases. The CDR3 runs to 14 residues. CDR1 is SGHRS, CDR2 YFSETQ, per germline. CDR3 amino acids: CASSSSGSLNEQFF. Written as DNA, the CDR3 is TGCGCCAGCAGCTCCAGCGGGAGTCTCAATGAGCAGTTCTTC.

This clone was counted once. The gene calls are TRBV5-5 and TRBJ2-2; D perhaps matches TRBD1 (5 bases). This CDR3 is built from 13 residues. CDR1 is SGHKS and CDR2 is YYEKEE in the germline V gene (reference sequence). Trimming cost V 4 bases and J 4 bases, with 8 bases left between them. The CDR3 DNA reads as TGTGCCAGCAGCCCAGGGTCCACCGGGGAGCTGTTTTTT. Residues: CASSPGSTGELFF.

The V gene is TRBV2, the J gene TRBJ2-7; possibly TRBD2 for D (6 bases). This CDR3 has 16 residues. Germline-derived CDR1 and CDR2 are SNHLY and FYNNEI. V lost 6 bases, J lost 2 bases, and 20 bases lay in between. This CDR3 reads CASRGGGGGMAYEQYF. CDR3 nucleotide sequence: TGTGCCAGCAGGGGGGGAGGCGGCGGTATGGCCTACGAGCAGTACTTC.

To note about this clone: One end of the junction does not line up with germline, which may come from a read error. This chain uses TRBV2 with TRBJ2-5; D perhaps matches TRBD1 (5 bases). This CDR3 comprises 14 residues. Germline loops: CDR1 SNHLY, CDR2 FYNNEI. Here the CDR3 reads CAGSKGSGLETQYF. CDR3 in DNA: TGTGCCGGCAGCAAGGGTTCAGGGTTGGAGACCCAGTACTTC.

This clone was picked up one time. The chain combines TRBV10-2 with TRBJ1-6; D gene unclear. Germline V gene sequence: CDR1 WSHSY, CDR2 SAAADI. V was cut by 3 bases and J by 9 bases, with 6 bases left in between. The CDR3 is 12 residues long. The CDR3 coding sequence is TGCGCCAGCAGTGACACGGGTTCACCCCTCCACTTT. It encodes CASSDTGSPLHF.

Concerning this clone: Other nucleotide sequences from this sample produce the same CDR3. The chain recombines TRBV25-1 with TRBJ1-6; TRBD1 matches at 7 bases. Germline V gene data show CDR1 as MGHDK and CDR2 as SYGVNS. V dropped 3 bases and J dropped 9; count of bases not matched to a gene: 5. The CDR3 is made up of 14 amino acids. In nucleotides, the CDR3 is TGTGCCAGCAGTGATTCGGGACAGTTTTCACCCCTCCACTTT. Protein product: CASSDSGQFSPLHF.

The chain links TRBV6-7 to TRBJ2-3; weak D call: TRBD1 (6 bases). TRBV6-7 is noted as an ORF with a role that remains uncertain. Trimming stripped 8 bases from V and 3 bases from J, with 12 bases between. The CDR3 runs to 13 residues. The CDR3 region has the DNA TGTGCCAGCCGGGTCCAGGGGACAGATACGCAGTATTTT. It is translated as CASRVQGTDTQYF.